Sequencing of this T cell receptor beta chain was carried out in a study of shared T cell receptors in the human thymus. The CDR3 length is 16 residues. Germline CDR1 reads MGHRA; CDR2 reads YSYEKL. Between the trimmed V and J ends, which lost 0 bases and 4 bases, there was a span of 15 bases. The repertoire was sequenced with immunoSEQ multiplex PCR; TCRdb's copy has only in-frame clones and lacks some. Counted here are 640,000 or so clones, around 87% occurring once; the ten biggest clones make up over 0.008%. This sample also appeared in a second study, on human thymus T cells. That source adds: Each of the donors was a healthy Finnish infant who was undergoing open corrective cardiac surgery for congenital heart defects. During corrective heart surgery, resections were taken, and the thymus tissue came from them. Both thymic and peripheral blood repertoires showed apparently biased V and J usage. Related research found strongly overlapping thymic repertoires in unrelated individuals.

The receptor was derived from a boy in the first two years of life with a congenital heart defect. Sample: thymocytes. The J gene is TRBJ1-1, the V gene TRBV4-1; D is unclear. The CDR3 DNA follows: TGCGCCAGCAGCCAAGATTCTTTGACGGGGAGCACTGAAGCTTTCTTT. Translated: CASSQDSLTGSTEAFF.